The TCR beta chain described here comes from a study of beta chain features in type 1 diabetes. Study-level points and caveats: TCRB CDR3s from Type 1 diabetes patients were moderately but significantly shorter in all four CD4+ subsets. At VDJ recombination sites, type 1 diabetes patients had fewer insertions and more deleted nucleotides. The question left open here concerned HLA type influencing TCRB rearrangement.

The whole isolated RNA underwent reverse transcription, so sequencing captured expressed TCRB transcripts. Assay: immunoSEQ multiplex PCR; the TCRdb copy retains only in-frame clones and omits some. The table has about 260,000 clones, roughly 24% seen once; the top ten hold roughly 0.011%. In its sample, this clone was seen a few times. The antigen is undetermined. The CDR3 contains 18 residues. Looked up from germline, CDR1 is SGDLS and CDR2 is YYNGEE. Trimming removed 4 bases from V and 3 bases from J; junction bases left unmatched: 17. The source of this sequence is a woman in her 30s with type 1 diabetes. The specimen sequenced was naive CD4+ T cells from blood. The V call is TRBV9, the J call TRBJ2-7; 9 positions match TRBD2. CDR3 amino acids: CASSRSVASGATYYEQYF. The DNA of the CDR3 is TGTGCCAGCAGCCGTTCGGTAGCTAGCGGGGCAACTTACTACGAGCAGTACTTC.